The 18 T cell receptor beta chains reported below all come from one sample, sequenced in a study of blood T cell repertoires in COVID-19. The table came from immunoSEQ multiplex PCR; TCRdb's copy has only in-frame clones and leaves some out. The sample shows approximately 270,000 clones, roughly 88% of them seen only once. The source material was peripheral blood. The receptors derive from a woman in her sixties or seventies with acute or convalescent COVID-19.

This clone was seen more than once but under ten times. The rearrangement links TRBV7-8 to TRBJ1-1, with D unresolved. This CDR3 has 17 amino acids. V was cut by 1 base and J by 0 bases, with 15 bases left in between. The germline V gene has CDR1 SGHVS and CDR2 FQNEAQ. The chain's CDR3 is CASSLGWVSALNTEAFF. CDR3 DNA: TGTGCCAGCAGCTTAGGTTGGGTAAGCGCCCTGAACACTGAAGCTTTCTTT.

V usage is TRBV6-5 and J usage is TRBJ1-2, with TRBD1 matching 9 bases. The CDR3 sequence is 12 residues long. The V and J ends lost 2 bases and 13 bases, in that order; junction bases with no gene match: 5. Germline V lookup: CDR1 MNHEY, CDR2 SVGAGI. Written as DNA, the CDR3 is TGTGCCAGCAGTTACCGGGACAGGGAGATCACCTTC. Translated: CASSYRDREITF.

The gene calls are TRBV5-1 and TRBJ2-5, with TRBD1 matching over 8 bases. The CDR3 totals 14 residues. The trim removed 3 bases at V and 5 bases at J, leaving 6 bases unmatched. Germline V gives CDR1 SGHRS, CDR2 YFSETQ. Here the CDR3 reads CASSYGQGGETQYF. The CDR3 DNA follows: TGCGCCAGCAGCTACGGACAGGGTGGGGAGACCCAGTACTTC.

The V gene is TRBV2, the J gene TRBJ2-2; 7 bases line up with TRBD1. The CDR3 length is 14 residues. The V gene's germline CDR1 is SNHLY and CDR2 FYNNEI. The J segment lost 1 base and the V segment lost 8 bases, leaving 4 bases of the junction unmatched. CDR3 sequence (DNA): TGTGCCAGCCGACAGGGCGTGAACACCGGGGAGCTGTTTTTT. Its translation is CASRQGVNTGELFF.

The J gene is TRBJ1-5, the V gene TRBV2, with D maybe TRBD1 (5 bases). Germline CDR1 reads SNHLY; CDR2 reads FYNNEI. CDR3 length: 13 amino acids. Trimming took 4 bases from V and 7 from J, leaving 11 bases between them. The CDR3 protein is CASSGDGGQPQHF. DNA of the CDR3: TGTGCCAGCAGTGGGGACGGGGGGCAGCCCCAGCATTTT.

This rearrangement joins TRBV5-6 to TRBJ2-3, with 9 bases identical to TRBD1. V trimming: 2 bases; J trimming: 0 bases; junction bases outside the gene matches: 4. The CDR3 is made up of 16 amino acids. From germline, CDR1 is SGHDT and CDR2 YYEEEE. This CDR3 reads CASSFTGGLSTDTQYF. Written as DNA, the CDR3 is TGTGCCAGCAGCTTCACAGGGGGCCTCAGCACAGATACGCAGTATTTT.

The genes are TRBV2 and TRBJ2-7; TRBD1 aligns across 9 bases. The germline CDR1 and CDR2 sequences are SNHLY and FYNNEI. CDR3 size: 14 residues. V shed 7 bases and J 2 bases; nucleotides not matched to a gene: 6. The chain's CDR3 is CASNLGQGPYEQYF. The CDR3 nucleotides read TGTGCCAGCAATTTAGGACAGGGGCCCTACGAGCAGTACTTC.

Notes on this clone: The sample holds other DNA sequences that translate to the same CDR3. The chain joins TRBV18 to TRBJ2-5, with a weak D call TRBD2 (6 bases). The length of the CDR3 is 13 residues. Germline CDR1 is KGHSH and CDR2 is LQKENI. Between the trimmed V and J ends, which lost 3 bases and 5 bases, there was a span of 10 bases. This chain's CDR3 is CASSPAGGETQYF. As DNA, the CDR3 is TGTGCCAGCTCACCGGCTGGGGGGGAGACCCAGTACTTC.

The rearrangement joins TRBV3-1 (or the pseudogene TRBV3-2) to TRBJ1-6; D is possibly TRBD1 (6 bases). Germline loops: CDR1 LGHDT, CDR2 YNNKEL (reference sequence). The CDR3 contains 17 residues. V was trimmed by 0 bases and J by 7 bases, leaving 16 bases between them. CDR3 DNA sequence: TGTGCCAGCAGCCAAGATCATTCGGGGGGCCGGAATTCACCCCTCCACTTT. Amino acids: CASSQDHSGGRNSPLHF.

This clone came up once. This sample includes further DNA sequences coding for the same CDR3. The V call is TRBV18, the J call TRBJ2-2; 7 nucleotides line up with TRBD2. The CDR3 runs 15 residues. With V trimmed by 2 bases and J by 3 bases, 3 bases remained unmatched. Per the germline V gene, CDR1 is KGHSH and CDR2 is LQKENI. The DNA for the CDR3 is TGTGCCAGCTCACCATTGGCGGGGGACACCGGGGAGCTGTTTTTT. Its translation is CASSPLAGDTGELFF.

The J gene is TRBJ2-7, the V gene TRBV6-6; maybe TRBD1 (6 bases). This CDR3 contains 13 residues. V shed 4 bases and J shed 2 bases, with 9 bases lying between them. Germline CDR1 and CDR2: MNHNY and SVGAGI (reference sequence). The CDR3 bases are TGTGCCAGCAGTTCTACAGGGACCTACGAGCAGTACTTC. It translates to CASSSTGTYEQYF.

This clone came up once. The CDR3, as DNA: TGTGCCAGCAGCTTGGTCGGGAATAGCAATCAGCCCCAGCATTTT. It yields the protein CASSLVGNSNQPQHF. The chain couples TRBV5-5 to TRBJ1-5; D remains unclear. The CDR3 length is 15 residues. V gave up 0 bases and J gave up 0 bases, with 7 bases separating them. Germline V gives CDR1 SGHKS, CDR2 YYEKEE (reference sequence).

The rearrangement joins TRBV19 to TRBJ1-1; no reliable D call. Trimming removed 6 bases from V and 2 bases from J, with 13 bases in between. Germline V CDR1 and CDR2: LNHDA, SQIVND (reference sequence). This CDR3 has 14 residues. CDR3 nucleotide sequence: TGTGCCAGTAGGGTACAGCTGTTTAACACTGAAGCTTTCTTT. Amino acid sequence: CASRVQLFNTEAFF.

V and J are TRBV18 and TRBJ1-4; possibly TRBD1 for D (6 bases). This CDR3 is built from 15 residues. V was pared by 4 bases and J by 0 bases, with 9 bases between. From germline, CDR1 is KGHSH and CDR2 LQKENI. The CDR3 DNA reads TGTGCCAGCTCACGACCAGGGGCAACTAATGAAAAACTGTTTTTT. Translating it yields CASSRPGATNEKLFF. The full variable domain, with the rest looked up from reference TRBV18 and TRBJ1-4, is NAGVMQNPRHLVRRRGQEARLRCSPMKGHSHVYWYRQLPEEGLKFMVYLQKENIIDESGMPKERFSAEFPKEGPSILRIQQVVRGDSAAYFCASSRPGATNEKLFFGSGTQLSVL.

V gene TRBV30 combines with J gene TRBJ1-6; TRBD1 might be the D (6 bases). V gave up 1 base and J gave up 9 bases, with 10 bases separating them. This CDR3 contains 13 residues. The germline V gene encodes CDR1 GTSNPN and CDR2 SVGIG (reference sequence). This CDR3 reads CAWSAGEGSPLHF. In DNA, the CDR3 is TGTGCCTGGAGTGCAGGGGAAGGTTCACCCCTCCACTTT. The whole variable domain, remainder taken from reference TRBV30 and TRBJ1-6, is SQTIHQWPATLVQPVGSPLSLECTVEGTSNPNLYWYRQAAGRGLQLLFYSVGIGQISSEVPQNLSASRPQDRQFILSSKKLLLSDSGFYLCAWSAGEGSPLHFGNGTRLTVT.

V usage is TRBV25-1 and J usage is TRBJ2-1, with 8 bases that match TRBD2. The germline gives CDR1 MGHDK, CDR2 SYGVNS. With V trimmed by 4 bases and J by 2 bases, 1 base remained unmatched. The CDR3 contains 14 residues. CDR3 residues: CASSGGGPYNEQFF. DNA for the CDR3: TGTGCCAGCAGTGGCGGGGGGCCCTACAATGAGCAGTTCTTC.

This clone was seen just once. The V call is TRBV24-1, the J call TRBJ2-3; perhaps TRBD2 as D (5 bases). Germline CDR1 KGHDR, CDR2 SFDVKD. Trimming removed 7 bases from V and 2 bases from J, with 12 bases in between. This CDR3 has 14 residues. CDR3 sequence: CATRGSGSTDTQYF. The CDR3 DNA reads as TGTGCCACCAGGGGGAGTGGATCCACAGATACGCAGTATTTT.

The chain carries TRBV7-9 and TRBJ2-6; D is ambiguous. Germline CDR1 is SEHNR and CDR2 is FQNEAQ (reference sequence). With 1 base removed from V and 0 bases from J, the gap between germline ends came to 4 bases. The CDR3 is made up of 15 amino acids. CDR3: CASSLDTSGANVLTF. The CDR3 DNA is TGTGCCAGCAGCTTAGACACCTCTGGGGCCAACGTCCTGACTTTC.